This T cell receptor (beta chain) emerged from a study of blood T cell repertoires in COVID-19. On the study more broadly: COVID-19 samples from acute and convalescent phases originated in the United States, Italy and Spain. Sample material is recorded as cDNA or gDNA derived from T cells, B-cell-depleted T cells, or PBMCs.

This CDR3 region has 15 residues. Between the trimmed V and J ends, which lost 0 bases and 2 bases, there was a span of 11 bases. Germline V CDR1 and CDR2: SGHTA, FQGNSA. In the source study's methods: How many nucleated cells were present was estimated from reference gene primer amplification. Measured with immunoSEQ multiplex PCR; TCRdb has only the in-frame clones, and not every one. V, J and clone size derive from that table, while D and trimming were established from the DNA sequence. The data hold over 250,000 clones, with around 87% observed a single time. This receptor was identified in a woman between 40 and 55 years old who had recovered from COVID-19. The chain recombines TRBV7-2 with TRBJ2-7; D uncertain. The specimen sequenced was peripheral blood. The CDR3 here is CASSLAAHLTYEQYF. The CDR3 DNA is TGTGCCAGCAGCTTAGCGGCCCATCTGACCTACGAGCAGTACTTC.